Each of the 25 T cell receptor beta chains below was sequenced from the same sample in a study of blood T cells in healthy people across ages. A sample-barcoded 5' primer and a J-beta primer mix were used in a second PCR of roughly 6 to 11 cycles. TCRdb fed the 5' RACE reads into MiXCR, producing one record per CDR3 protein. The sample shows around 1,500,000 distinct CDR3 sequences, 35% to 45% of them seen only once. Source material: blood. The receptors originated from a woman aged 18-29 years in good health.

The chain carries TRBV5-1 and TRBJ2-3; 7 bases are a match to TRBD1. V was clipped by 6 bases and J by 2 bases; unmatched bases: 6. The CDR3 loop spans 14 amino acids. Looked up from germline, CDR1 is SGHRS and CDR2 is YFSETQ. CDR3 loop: CASTPTGTTDTQYF. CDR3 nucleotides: TGCGCCAGCACCCCGACAGGGACCACAGATACGCAGTATTTT.

CDR3 DNA: TGTGCCAGCAGTTCTAGGCCCGAGGGAGAGCAGTACTTC. It yields the protein CASSSRPEGEQYF. V and J are TRBV7-2 and TRBJ2-7, with D perhaps matching TRBD2 (5 bases). V gave up 6 bases and J gave up 7 bases, with 16 bases separating them. The CDR3 totals 13 residues. Germline CDR1 SGHTA, CDR2 FQGNSA. The full variable domain, rest sourced from reference TRBV7-2 and TRBJ2-7, is GAGVSQSPSNKVTEKGKDVELRCDPISGHTALYWYRQSLGQGLEFLIYFQGNSAPDKSGLPSDRFSAERTGGSVSTLTIQRTQQEDSAVYLCASSSRPEGEQYFGPGTRLTVT.

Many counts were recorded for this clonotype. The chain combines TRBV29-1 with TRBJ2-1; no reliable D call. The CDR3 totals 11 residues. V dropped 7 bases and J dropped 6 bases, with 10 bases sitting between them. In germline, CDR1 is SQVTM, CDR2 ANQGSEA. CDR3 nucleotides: TGCAGCGACCCTGAGTCCAATGAGCAGTTCTTC. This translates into CSDPESNEQFF.

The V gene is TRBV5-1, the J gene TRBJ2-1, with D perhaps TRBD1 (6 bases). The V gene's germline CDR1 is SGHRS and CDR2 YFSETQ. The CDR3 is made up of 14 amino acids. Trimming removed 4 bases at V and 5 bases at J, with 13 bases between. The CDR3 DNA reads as TGCGCCAGCAGCGTCAGGGGCCAGAACAATGAGCAGTTCTTC. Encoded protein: CASSVRGQNNEQFF.

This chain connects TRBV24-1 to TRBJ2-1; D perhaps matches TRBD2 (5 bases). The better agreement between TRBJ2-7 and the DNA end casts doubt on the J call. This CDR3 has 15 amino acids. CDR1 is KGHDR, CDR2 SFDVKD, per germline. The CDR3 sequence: CATPERASSYNEQYF. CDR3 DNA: TGTGCCACCCCGGAGAGGGCGAGCTCCTACAATGAGCAGTACTTC.

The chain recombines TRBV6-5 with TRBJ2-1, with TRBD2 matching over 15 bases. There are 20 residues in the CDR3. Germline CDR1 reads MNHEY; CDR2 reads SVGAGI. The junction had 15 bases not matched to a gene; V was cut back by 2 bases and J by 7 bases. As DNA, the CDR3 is TGTGCCAGCAGTTACATGAGAGGATGGACTAGCGGGAGGGGAGGGAATGAGCAGTTCTTC. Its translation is CASSYMRGWTSGRGGNEQFF.

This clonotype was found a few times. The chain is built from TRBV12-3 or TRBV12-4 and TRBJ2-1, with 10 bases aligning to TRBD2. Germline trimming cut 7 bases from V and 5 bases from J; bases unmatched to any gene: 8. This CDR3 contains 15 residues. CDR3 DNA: TGTGCCAGCACCCTTAGCGGGGGGCCGAACAATGAGCAGTTCTTC. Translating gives CASTLSGGPNNEQFF.

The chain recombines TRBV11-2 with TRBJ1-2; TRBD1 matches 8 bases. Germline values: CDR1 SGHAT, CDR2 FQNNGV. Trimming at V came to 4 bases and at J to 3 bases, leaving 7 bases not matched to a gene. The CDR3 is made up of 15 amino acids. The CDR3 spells CASSSPDRADYGYTF. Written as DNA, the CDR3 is TGTGCCAGCAGCTCCCCGGACAGGGCTGACTATGGCTACACCTTC.

The CDR3 region has the DNA TGCGCCAGCAGCCAGGCCGGGGGAAGGGGCGAAAAGACCCAGTACTTC. Translation gives CASSQAGGRGEKTQYF. The rearrangement links TRBV4-1 to TRBJ2-5, with D possibly being TRBD2 (6 bases). V gave up 3 bases and J gave up 6 bases, with 20 bases separating them. CDR1 is MGHRA and CDR2 is YSYEKL in the germline V gene. The CDR3 is made up of 16 amino acids.

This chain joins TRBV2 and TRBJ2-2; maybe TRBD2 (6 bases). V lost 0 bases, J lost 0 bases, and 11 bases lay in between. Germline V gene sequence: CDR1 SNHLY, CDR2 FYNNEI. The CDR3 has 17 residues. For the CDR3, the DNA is TGTGCCAGCAGTGAAGCCGGCCTAGCGTCGAACACCGGGGAGCTGTTTTTT. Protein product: CASSEAGLASNTGELFF.

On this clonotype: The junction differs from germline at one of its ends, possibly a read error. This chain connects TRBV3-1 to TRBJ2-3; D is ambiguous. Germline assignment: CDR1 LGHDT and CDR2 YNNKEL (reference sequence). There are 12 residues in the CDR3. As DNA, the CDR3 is TGTGCCAGCGGCCAGCCCCCAGATACGCAGTATTTT. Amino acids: CASGQPPDTQYF.

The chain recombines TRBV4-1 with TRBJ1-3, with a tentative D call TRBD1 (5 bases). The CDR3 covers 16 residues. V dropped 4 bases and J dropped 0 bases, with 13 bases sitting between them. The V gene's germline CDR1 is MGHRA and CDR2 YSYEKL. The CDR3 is CASSRGEGSSGNTIYF. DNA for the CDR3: TGCGCCAGCAGCCGAGGAGAGGGGAGCTCTGGAAACACCATATATTTT.

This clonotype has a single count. CDR3 region: CSATRLADGQETQYF. In DNA, the CDR3 is TGCAGTGCTACCAGACTAGCGGATGGCCAAGAGACCCAGTACTTC. The chain combines TRBV20-1 with TRBJ2-5, with TRBD2 identical over 9 bases. The CDR3 has 15 residues. Germline CDR1 is DFQATT and CDR2 is SNEGSKA (reference sequence). V was clipped by 4 bases and J by 1 base; unmatched bases: 7.

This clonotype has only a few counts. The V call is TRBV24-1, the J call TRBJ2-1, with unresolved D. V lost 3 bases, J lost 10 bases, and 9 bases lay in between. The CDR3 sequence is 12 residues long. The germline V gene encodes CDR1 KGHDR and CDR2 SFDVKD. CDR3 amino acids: CATSDPSREQFF. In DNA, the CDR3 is TGTGCCACCAGTGATCCTAGTCGGGAGCAGTTCTTC.

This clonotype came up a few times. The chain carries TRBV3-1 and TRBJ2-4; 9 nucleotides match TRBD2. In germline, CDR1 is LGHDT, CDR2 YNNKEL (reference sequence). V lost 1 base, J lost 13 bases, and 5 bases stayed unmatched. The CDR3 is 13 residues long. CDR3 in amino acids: CASSQGASGEQYF. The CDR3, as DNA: TGTGCCAGCAGCCAAGGGGCTAGCGGGGAGCAGTACTTC.

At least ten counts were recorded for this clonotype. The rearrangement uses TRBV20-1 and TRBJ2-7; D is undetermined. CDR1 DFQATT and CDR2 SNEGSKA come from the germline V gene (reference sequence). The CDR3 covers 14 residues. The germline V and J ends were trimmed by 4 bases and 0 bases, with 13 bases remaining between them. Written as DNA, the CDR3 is TGCAGTGCTAAGGTTCCAGAGAGCTCCTACGAGCAGTACTTC. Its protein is CSAKVPESSYEQYF.

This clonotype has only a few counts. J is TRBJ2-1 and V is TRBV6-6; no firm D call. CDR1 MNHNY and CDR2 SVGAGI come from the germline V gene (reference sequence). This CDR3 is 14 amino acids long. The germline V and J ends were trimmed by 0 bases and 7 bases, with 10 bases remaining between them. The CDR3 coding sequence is TGTGCCAGCAGTTACTCGATGAAAGAAAATGAGCAGTTCTTC. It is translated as CASSYSMKENEQFF.

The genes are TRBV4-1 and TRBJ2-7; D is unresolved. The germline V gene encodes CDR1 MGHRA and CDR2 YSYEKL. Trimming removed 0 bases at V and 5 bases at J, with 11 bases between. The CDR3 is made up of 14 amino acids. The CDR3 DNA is TGCGCCAGCAGCCAAGATCGGGCAGACGACGAGCAGTACTTC. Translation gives CASSQDRADDEQYF.

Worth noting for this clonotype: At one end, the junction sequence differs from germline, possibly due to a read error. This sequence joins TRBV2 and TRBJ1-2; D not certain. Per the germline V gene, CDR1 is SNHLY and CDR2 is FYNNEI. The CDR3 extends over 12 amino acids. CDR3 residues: CASLKGDYGCTF. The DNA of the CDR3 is TGTGCCAGCCTAAAGGGCGACTATGGCTGCACCTTC.

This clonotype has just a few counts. The CDR3 DNA reads TGTGCCAGCAGCTGCCTGGGACAGGTGGTTTACAATGAGCAGTTCTTC. As protein: CASSCLGQVVYNEQFF. The V gene is TRBV7-4, the J gene TRBJ2-1, with 8 nucleotides matching TRBD1. CDR1 and CDR2 (germline): SGHVT, SQSDAQ. J lost 4 bases, V lost 4 bases, and 9 bases had no gene match. The length of the CDR3 is 16 residues. Looking up the rest from reference TRBV7-4 and TRBJ2-1 gives the full variable domain: GAGVSQSPRYKVAKRGRDVALRCDSISGHVTLYWYRQTLGQGSEVLTYSQSDAQRDKSGRPSGRFSAERPERSVSTLKIQRTEQGDSAVYLCASSCLGQVVYNEQFFGPGTRLTVL.

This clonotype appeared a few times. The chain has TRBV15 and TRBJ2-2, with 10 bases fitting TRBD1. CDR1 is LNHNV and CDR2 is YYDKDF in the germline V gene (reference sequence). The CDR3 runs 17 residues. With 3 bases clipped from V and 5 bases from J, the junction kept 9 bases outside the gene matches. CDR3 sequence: CATSSGRDRGLTGELFF. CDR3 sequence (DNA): TGTGCCACCAGCAGTGGCCGGGACAGGGGTTTGACCGGGGAGCTGTTTTTT.

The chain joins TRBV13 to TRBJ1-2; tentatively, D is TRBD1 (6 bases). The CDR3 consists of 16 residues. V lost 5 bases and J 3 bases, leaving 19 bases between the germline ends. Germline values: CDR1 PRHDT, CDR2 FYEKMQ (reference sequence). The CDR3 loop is CASSEKDRKLHYGYTF. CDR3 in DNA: TGTGCCAGCAGCGAAAAAGACAGGAAGCTTCACTATGGCTACACCTTC. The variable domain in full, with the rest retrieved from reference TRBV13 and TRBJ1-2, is AAGVIQSPRHLIKEKRETATLKCYPIPRHDTVYWYQQGPGQDPQFLISFYEKMQSDKGSIPDRFSAQQFSDYHSELNMSSLELGDSALYFCASSEKDRKLHYGYTFGSGTRLTVV.

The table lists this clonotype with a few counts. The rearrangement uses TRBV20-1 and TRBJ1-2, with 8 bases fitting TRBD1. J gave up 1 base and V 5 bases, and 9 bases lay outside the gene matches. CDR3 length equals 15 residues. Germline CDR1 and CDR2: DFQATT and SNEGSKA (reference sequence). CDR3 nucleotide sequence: TGCAGTGCTCGAGGTGGACAGGGCCGTAACTATGGCTACACCTTC. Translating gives CSARGGQGRNYGYTF.

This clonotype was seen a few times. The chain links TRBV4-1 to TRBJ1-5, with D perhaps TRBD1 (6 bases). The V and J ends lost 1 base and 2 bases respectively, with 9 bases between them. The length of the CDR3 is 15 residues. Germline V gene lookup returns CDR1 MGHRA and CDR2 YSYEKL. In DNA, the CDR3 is TGCGCCAGCAGCCAAGGACCAGGGGGCAATCAGCCCCAGCATTTT. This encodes CASSQGPGGNQPQHF.

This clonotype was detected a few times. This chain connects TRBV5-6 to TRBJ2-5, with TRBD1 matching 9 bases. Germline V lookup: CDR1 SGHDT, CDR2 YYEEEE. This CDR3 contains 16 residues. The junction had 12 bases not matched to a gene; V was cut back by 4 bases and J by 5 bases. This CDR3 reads CASSDIQGAKDETQYF. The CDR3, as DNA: TGTGCCAGCAGCGATATACAGGGGGCTAAGGATGAGACCCAGTACTTC. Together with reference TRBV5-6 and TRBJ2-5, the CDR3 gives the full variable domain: DAGVTQSPTHLIKTRGQQVTLRCSPKSGHDTVSWYQQALGQGPQFIFQYYEEEERQRGNFPDRFSGHQFPNYSSELNVNALLLGDSALYLCASSDIQGAKDETQYFGPGTRLLVL.